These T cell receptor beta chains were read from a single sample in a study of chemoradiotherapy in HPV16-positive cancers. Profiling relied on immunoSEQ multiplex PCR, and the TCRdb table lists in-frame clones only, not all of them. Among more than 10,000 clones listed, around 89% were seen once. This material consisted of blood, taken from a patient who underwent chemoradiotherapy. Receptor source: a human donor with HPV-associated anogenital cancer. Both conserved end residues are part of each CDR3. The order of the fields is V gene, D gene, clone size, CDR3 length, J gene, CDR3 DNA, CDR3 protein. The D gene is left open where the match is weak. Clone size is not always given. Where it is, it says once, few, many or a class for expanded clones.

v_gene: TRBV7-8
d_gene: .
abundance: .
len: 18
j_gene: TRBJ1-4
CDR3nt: TGTGCCAGCAGCGCTCATGACGGAGAGATTACAACTAATGAAAAACTGTTTTTT
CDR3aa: CASSAHDGEITTNEKLFF

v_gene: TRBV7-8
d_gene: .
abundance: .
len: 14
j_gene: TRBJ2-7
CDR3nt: TGTGCCAGCAGCCGCGAGGAGGGGACCTACGAGCAGTACTTC
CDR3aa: CASSREEGTYEQYF

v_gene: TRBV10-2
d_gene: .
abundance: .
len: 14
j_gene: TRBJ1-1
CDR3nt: TGCGCCAGCAGTGAGTCCCACATGAACACTGAAGCTTTCTTT
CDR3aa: CASSESHMNTEAFF

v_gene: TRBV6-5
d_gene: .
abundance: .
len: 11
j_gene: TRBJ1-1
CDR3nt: TGTGCCAGCAAAAGGAACACTGAAGCTTTCTTT
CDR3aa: CASKRNTEAFF

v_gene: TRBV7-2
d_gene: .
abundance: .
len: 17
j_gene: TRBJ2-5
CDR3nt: TGTGCCAGCAGCTTAGACCTACCGGGGCCCCGGGGGGAGACCCAGTACTTC
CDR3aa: CASSLDLPGPRGETQYF

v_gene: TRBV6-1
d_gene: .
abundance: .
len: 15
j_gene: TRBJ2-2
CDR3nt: TGTGCCGGTACTCCGGGACAACCGAACACCGGGGAGCTGTTTTTT
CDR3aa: CAGTPGQPNTGELFF

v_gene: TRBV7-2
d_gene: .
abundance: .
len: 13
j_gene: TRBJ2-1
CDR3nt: TGTGCCAGCAGGCCGGGACTTCTAGATGAGCAGTTCTTC
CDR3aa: CASRPGLLDEQFF

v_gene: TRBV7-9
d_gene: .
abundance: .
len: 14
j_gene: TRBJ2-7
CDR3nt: TGTGCCAGCAGCTTACGGGGGTTTGGCTACGAGCAGTACTTC
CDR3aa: CASSLRGFGYEQYF

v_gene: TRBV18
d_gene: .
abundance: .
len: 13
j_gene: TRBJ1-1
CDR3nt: TGTGCCAGCTCACCGCCTAACAGGGCTGAAGCTTTCTTT
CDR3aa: CASSPPNRAEAFF

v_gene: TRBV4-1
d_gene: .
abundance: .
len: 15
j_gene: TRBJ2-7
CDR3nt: TGCGCCAGCAGCTTGTACCGGGACGGGGCCTACGAGCAGTACTTC
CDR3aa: CASSLYRDGAYEQYF

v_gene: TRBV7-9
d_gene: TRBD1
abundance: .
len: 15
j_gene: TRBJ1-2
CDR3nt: TGTGCCAGCAGCACAGGGACAGGGACTAACTATGGCTACACCTTC
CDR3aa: CASSTGTGTNYGYTF

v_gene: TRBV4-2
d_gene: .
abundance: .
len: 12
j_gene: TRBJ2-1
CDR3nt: TGTGCCAGCAGCCAAGTGGGGGGCGAGCAGTTCTTC
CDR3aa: CASSQVGGEQFF

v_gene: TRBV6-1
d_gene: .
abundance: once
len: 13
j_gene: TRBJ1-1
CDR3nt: TGTGCCAGCAGCAGAAAGAGGGAAACTGAAGCTTTCTTT
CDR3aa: CASSRKRETEAFF

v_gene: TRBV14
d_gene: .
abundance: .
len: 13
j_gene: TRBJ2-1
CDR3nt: TGTGCCAGCAGCAGTTACGGGGCCCATGAGCAGTTCTTC
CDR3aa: CASSSYGAHEQFF

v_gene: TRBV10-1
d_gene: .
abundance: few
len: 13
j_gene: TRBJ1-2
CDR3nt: TGCGCCAGCACCGGACAGCGAAACTATGGCTACACCTTC
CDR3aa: CASTGQRNYGYTF

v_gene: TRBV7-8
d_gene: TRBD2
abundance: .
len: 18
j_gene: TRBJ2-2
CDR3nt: TGTGCCAGCAGCTTAGGGGTACTAGCGGGGGTGAACACCGGGGAGCTGTTTTTT
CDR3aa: CASSLGVLAGVNTGELFF

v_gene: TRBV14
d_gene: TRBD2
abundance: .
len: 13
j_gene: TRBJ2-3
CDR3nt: TGTGCCAGCAGCAATCTAGCGGGGGGTCTGCAGTATTTT
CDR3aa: CASSNLAGGLQYF

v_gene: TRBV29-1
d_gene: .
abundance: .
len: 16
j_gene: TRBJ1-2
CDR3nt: TGCAGCGTTGAAGCGGGCCGGGAACGACCTAACTATGGCTACACCTTC
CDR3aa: CSVEAGRERPNYGYTF

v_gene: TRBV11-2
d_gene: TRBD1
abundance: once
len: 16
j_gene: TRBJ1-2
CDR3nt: TGTGCCAGCAGCTTAGGAATGGACAGGGATTTCTATGGCTACACCTTC
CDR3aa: CASSLGMDRDFYGYTF

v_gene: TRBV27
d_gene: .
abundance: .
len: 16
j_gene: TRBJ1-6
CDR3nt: TGTGCCAGCAGTAGCTGGAAGGGTAAGGGTAATTCACCCCTCCACTTT
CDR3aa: CASSSWKGKGNSPLHF

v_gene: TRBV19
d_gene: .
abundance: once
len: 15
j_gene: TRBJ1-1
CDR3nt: TGTGCCAGTAGTATTTTATGGGGTTTGGACACTGAAGCTTTCTTT
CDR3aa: CASSILWGLDTEAFF

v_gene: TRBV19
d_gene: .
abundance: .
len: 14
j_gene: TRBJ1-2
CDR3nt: TGTGCCAGTAGTATAGGAACGGGCAGCTATGGCTACACCTTC
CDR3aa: CASSIGTGSYGYTF

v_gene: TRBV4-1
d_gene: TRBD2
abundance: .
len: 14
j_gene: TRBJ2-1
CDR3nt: TGCGCCAGCAGCCCACCGGGCGGGGGGAATGAGCAGTTCTTC
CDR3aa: CASSPPGGGNEQFF

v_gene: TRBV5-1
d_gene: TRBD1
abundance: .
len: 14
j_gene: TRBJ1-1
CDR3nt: TGCGCCAGCAGCTTTGGGACAGGGGTAAATGAAGCTTTCTTT
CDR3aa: CASSFGTGVNEAFF

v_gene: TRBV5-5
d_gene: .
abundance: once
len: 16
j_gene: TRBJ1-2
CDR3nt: TGTGCCAGCAGCTTAGTTACGACAGGAATTAACTATGGCTACACCTTC
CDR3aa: CASSLVTTGINYGYTF

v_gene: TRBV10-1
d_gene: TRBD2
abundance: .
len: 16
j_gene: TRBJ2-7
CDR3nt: TGCGCCAGCAGTGAGTCGGCGGCGGGGGGGCTGTACGAGCAGTACTTC
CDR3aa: CASSESAAGGLYEQYF

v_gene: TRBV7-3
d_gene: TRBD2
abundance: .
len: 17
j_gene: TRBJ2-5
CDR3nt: TGTGCCAGCAGCCCCACCGTGGGCGGGGGGGCAGTTGAGACCCAGTACTTC
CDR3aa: CASSPTVGGGAVETQYF

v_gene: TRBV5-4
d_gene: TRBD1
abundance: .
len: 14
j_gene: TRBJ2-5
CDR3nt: TGTGCCAGCAGCCCAGGACAGGTTCAAGAGACCCAGTACTTC
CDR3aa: CASSPGQVQETQYF

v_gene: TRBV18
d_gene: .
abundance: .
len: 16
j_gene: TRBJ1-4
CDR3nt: TGTGCCAGCTCGTCGTGGCAGGCGGGAACTAATGAAAAACTGTTTTTT
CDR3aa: CASSSWQAGTNEKLFF

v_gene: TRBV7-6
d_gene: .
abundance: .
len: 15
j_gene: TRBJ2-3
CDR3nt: TGTGCCAGCAGCTTAAGGGGGGGCGGGGCAGATACGCAGTATTTT
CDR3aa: CASSLRGGGADTQYF

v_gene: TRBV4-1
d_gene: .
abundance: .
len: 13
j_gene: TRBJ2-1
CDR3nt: TGCGCCAGCAGCCAAAAAAGGTCGTATGAGCAGTTCTTC
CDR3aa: CASSQKRSYEQFF

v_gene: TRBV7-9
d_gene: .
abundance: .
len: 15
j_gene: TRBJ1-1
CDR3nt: TGTGCCAGCAGATTCCCCGAGGGGACGAACACTGAAGCTTTCTTT
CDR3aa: CASRFPEGTNTEAFF

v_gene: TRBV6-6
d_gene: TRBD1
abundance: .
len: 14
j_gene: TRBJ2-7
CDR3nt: TGTGCCAGCAGTGAGGGACAGGGGGCCTACGAGCAGTACTTC
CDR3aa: CASSEGQGAYEQYF

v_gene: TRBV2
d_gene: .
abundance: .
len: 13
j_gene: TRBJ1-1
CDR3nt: TGTGCCAGCAGCAAGGGGGGGAACACTGAAGCTTTCTTT
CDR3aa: CASSKGGNTEAFF

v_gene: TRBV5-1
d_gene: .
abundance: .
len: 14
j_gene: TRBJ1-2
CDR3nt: TGCGCCAGCAGCTTGTTGACCCTAAACTATGGCTACACCTTC
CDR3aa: CASSLLTLNYGYTF

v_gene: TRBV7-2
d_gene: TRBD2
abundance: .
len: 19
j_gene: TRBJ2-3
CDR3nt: TGTGCCAGCAGCTTAGCACCACCGGGACTAGCGGGGCGCACAGATACGCAGTATTTT
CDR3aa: CASSLAPPGLAGRTDTQYF

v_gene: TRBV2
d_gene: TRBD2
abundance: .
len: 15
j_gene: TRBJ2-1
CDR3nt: TGTGCCAGCAGTGTTAGGACTAGCGGTTACAATGAGCAGTTCTTC
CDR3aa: CASSVRTSGYNEQFF

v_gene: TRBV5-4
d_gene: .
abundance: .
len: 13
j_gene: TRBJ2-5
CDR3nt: TGTGCCAGCAGCTTGTGGACAGCCGAGACCCAGTACTTC
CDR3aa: CASSLWTAETQYF

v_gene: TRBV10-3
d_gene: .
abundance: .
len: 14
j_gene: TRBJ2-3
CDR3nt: TGTGCCATCAGTGAGTCGAGTCCCACAGATACGCAGTATTTT
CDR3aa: CAISESSPTDTQYF

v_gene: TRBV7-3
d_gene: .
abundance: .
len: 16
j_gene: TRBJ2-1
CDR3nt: TGTGCCAGCAGCACCGCCCCAGGGTACTCCTACAATGAGCAGTTCTTC
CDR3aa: CASSTAPGYSYNEQFF

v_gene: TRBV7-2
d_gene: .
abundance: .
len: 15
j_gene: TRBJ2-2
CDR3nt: TGTGCCAGCAGCTTAGTTGGTCGGGGCACCGGGGAGCTGTTTTTT
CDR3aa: CASSLVGRGTGELFF

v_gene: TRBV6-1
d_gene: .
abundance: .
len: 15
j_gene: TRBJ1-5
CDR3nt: TGTGCCAGCCGCCTCGAAGGGGCCCTTAATCAGCCCCAGCATTTT
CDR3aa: CASRLEGALNQPQHF

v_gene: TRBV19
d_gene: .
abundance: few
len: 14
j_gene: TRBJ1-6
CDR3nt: TGTGCCAGTAGTATATCGGGGGCCAGCTCACCCCTCCACTTT
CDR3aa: CASSISGASSPLHF

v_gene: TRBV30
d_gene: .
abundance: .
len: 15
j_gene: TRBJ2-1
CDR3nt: TGTGCCTGGAGTGTCGGGGTACTCCCCTACAATGAGCAGTTCTTC
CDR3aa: CAWSVGVLPYNEQFF

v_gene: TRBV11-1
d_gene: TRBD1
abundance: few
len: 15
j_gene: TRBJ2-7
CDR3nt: TGTGCCAGCAGCTTAGTCCCAGGGGGCGTCTACGAGCAGTACTTC
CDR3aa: CASSLVPGGVYEQYF

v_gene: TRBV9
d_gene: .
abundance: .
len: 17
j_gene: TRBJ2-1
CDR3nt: TGTGCCAGCAGCGACTCCCCCACTAGTCTCGAGTACAATGAGCAGTTCTTC
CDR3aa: CASSDSPTSLEYNEQFF

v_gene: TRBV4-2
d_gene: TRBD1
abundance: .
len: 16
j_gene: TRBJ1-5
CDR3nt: TGTGCCAGCAGCCGACAGGGCGAGGTGAGCAATCAGCCCCAGCATTTT
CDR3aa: CASSRQGEVSNQPQHF

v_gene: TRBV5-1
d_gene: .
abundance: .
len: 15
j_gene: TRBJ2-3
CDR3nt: TGCGCCAGCAGCTTGGATCCGGGTTGGACAGATACGCAGTATTTT
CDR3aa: CASSLDPGWTDTQYF

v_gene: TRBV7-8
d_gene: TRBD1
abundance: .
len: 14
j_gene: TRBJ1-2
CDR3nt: TGTGCCAGCAGCTCTCAGACAGGGTCGCTTGGCTACACCTTC
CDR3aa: CASSSQTGSLGYTF

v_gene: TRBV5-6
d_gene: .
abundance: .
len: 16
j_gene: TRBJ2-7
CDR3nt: TGTGCCAGCAGCTTGTACGGCCAACAGGCTTCCCACGAGCAGTACTTC
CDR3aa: CASSLYGQQASHEQYF

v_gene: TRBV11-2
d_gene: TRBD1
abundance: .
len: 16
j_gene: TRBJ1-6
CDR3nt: TGTGCCAGCAGTTCCGAGGCGACAGGGAACCGATCACCCCTCCACTTT
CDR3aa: CASSSEATGNRSPLHF

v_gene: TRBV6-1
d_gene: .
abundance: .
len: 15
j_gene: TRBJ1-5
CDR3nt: TGTGCCAGCAGGACCCCCGGGCCACACAATCAGCCCCAGCATTTT
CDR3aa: CASRTPGPHNQPQHF